The T cell receptor beta chain under discussion was sequenced for a study of blood T cell repertoires in COVID-19. About the study: Sources were T cells, B-cell-depleted T cells, or PBMCs; the material itself was cDNA or gDNA.

Method: immunoSEQ multiplex PCR; TCRdb's copy keeps in-frame clones and lacks some. The table lists 95,000 to 150,000 clones, around 88% of them singletons. V lost 6 bases to trimming and J lost 2 bases; unmatched junction nucleotides: 13. Germline-derived CDR1 and CDR2 are SGDLS and YYNGEE. This CDR3 region has 16 residues. The chain employs TRBV9 and TRBJ2-5; 7 nucleotides agree with TRBD2. The sequencing input was peripheral blood. This clonotype was obtained from a man at least 80 years old with active or convalescent COVID-19. DNA for the CDR3: TGTGCCAGCACCATCGGACCCGGGACTACTCAAGAGACCCAGTACTTC. Protein product: CASTIGPGTTQETQYF.